Following are 12 T cell receptor beta chains from one sample sequenced in a study of T cell changes during pregnancy in multiple sclerosis (dated by TCRdb to between 2018 and 2020). Libraries were constructed by the immunoSEQ multiplex PCR assay. TCRdb carries this immuneACCESS record with in-frame sequences only. Its versions omit some clonotypes, under half of them owing to an unresolved V gene in the studies checked, with the rest unexplained. In this sample the table shows approximately 92,000 clones, under 95% of which occur a single time. Clones ranked in the top ten supply about 0.98% of the sample. The material was peripheral blood, obtained after pregnancy. The receptors here all came from a female donor with multiple sclerosis, enrolled in a pregnancy study.

CDR3 bases: TGTGCCAGTAGTATAGATCACCCAGGTTATCAGCCCCAGCATTTT. Amino acid sequence: CASSIDHPGYQPQHF. V is TRBV19 and J is TRBJ1-5, with D unclear. The CDR3 loop spans 15 amino acids. CDR1 and CDR2 from the germline V gene are LNHDA and SQIVND (reference sequence). V was clipped by 0 bases and J by 5 bases, with 11 bases between them.

The chain is built from TRBV18 and TRBJ1-1, with a tentative D call TRBD1 (6 bases). V lost 0 bases and J lost 1, with 9 bases in between. Germline V gives CDR1 KGHSH, CDR2 LQKENI. The CDR3 spans 15 residues. The CDR3 region is CASSPPGRGNTEAFF. The CDR3 DNA is TGTGCCAGCTCACCACCGGGCAGGGGGAACACTGAAGCTTTCTTT.

The J gene is TRBJ2-3, the V gene TRBV9; 15 bases are a match to TRBD2. This CDR3 is 18 amino acids long. V shed 3 bases, J shed 2 bases, and the junction held 7 bases outside the gene matches. Germline-derived CDR1 and CDR2 are SGDLS and YYNGEE. CDR3 DNA sequence: TGTGCCAGCAGCGCTGGACTAGCGGGAGGGAACCCCACAGATACGCAGTATTTT. Translation gives CASSAGLAGGNPTDTQYF. Based on the CDR3 plus reference TRBV9 and TRBJ2-3, the full variable domain is DSGVTQTPKHLITATGQRVTLRCSPRSGDLSVYWYQQSLDQGLQFLIQYYNGEERAKGNILERFSAQQFPDLHSELNLSSLELGDSALYFCASSAGLAGGNPTDTQYFGPGTRLTVL.

On this clone: At one end the junction does not follow the germline gene, possibly because of a read error. The CDR3 coding sequence is TGTGCCAGCAGCTTGACATTAGGGGGAGGGGGAGAGACCCAGTACTTC. Residues: CASSLTLGGGGETQYF. The chain employs TRBV5-1 and TRBJ2-5; TRBD2 might be the D (7 bases). Germline values: CDR1 SGHRS, CDR2 YFSETQ. The CDR3 runs 16 residues.

This clone was detected only once. The chain couples TRBV11-2 to TRBJ2-1, with TRBD2 identical over 15 bases. This CDR3 is built from 18 residues. The germline gives CDR1 SGHAT, CDR2 FQNNGV. The trim removed 3 bases at V and 8 bases at J, leaving 11 bases unmatched. The CDR3 here is CASSFVLGTSGRSDEQFF. The DNA for the CDR3 is TGTGCCAGCAGCTTTGTTCTCGGGACTAGCGGGAGGTCGGATGAGCAGTTCTTC.

V gene TRBV7-6 combines with J gene TRBJ2-3; D is uncertain. The V gene's germline CDR1 is SGHVS and CDR2 FNYEAQ. Trimming took off 5 bases at V and 6 bases at J, with 18 bases between the two ends. The CDR3 runs to 15 residues. The CDR3 DNA reads TGTGCCAGCAGCCCGAAAATGACTGGCCCCGATACGCAGTATTTT. Translation gives CASSPKMTGPDTQYF.

The J gene is TRBJ2-7, the V gene TRBV28; the D gene is possibly TRBD2 (5 bases). Germline V CDR1 and CDR2: MDHEN, SYDVKM. V lost 6 bases to trimming and J lost 0 bases, with 12 bases between them. CDR3 size: 14 residues. The CDR3 sequence: CASSPGGPSYEQYF. Here the CDR3 DNA reads TGTGCCAGCAGCCCTGGAGGCCCCTCCTACGAGCAGTACTTC. The full variable domain, rest sourced from reference TRBV28 and TRBJ2-7, is DVKVTQSSRYLVKRTGEKVFLECVQDMDHENMFWYRQDPGLGLRLIYFSYDVKMKEKGDIPEGYSVSREKKERFSLILESASTNQTSMYLCASSPGGPSYEQYFGPGTRLTVT.

The genes are TRBV2 and TRBJ2-7, with 9 bases that match TRBD1. The germline V gene has CDR1 SNHLY and CDR2 FYNNEI. CDR3 length equals 14 residues. Trimming took 7 bases from V and 3 from J; bases not matched to a gene: 7. The CDR3 DNA sequence: TGTGCCAGCAAATTACAGGGGGCGGGCTACGAGCAGTACTTC. The encoded protein is CASKLQGAGYEQYF. The whole variable domain, filled in from reference TRBV2 and TRBJ2-7, reads EPEVTQTPSHQVTQMGQEVILRCVPISNHLYFYWYRQILGQKVEFLVSFYNNEISEKSEIFDDQFSVERPDGSNFTLKIRSTKLEDSAMYFCASKLQGAGYEQYFGPGTRLTVT.

The chain couples TRBV14 to TRBJ2-7, with TRBD1 matching 7 bases. The trim removed 3 bases at V and 0 bases at J, leaving 14 bases unmatched. Per germline, CDR1 SGHDN and CDR2 FVKESK. The CDR3 is 18 amino acids. The CDR3 loop reads CASSHFSDRPFLSYEQYF. CDR3 nucleotides: TGTGCCAGCAGCCACTTTTCGGACAGGCCCTTTCTCTCCTACGAGCAGTACTTC.

The rearrangement uses TRBV27 and TRBJ2-7; 7 bases match TRBD1. Germline-derived CDR1 and CDR2 are MNHEY and SMNVEV (reference sequence). The trim removed 3 bases at V and 2 bases at J, leaving 1 base unmatched. The CDR3 consists of 13 residues. CDR3: CASSFGTAYEQYF. The CDR3 DNA follows: TGTGCCAGCAGTTTCGGGACAGCCTACGAGCAGTACTTC.

The rearrangement uses TRBV28 and TRBJ2-7, with D perhaps TRBD2 (6 bases). This CDR3 is built from 13 residues. The germline V gene has CDR1 MDHEN and CDR2 SYDVKM. V lost 8 bases to trimming and J lost 2 bases, with 13 bases between them. The CDR3 nucleotides read TGTGCCAGCTGCGGGGCGCAGCCCTACGAGCAGTACTTC. Its protein is CASCGAQPYEQYF. Looking up the rest from reference TRBV28 and TRBJ2-7 gives the full variable domain: DVKVTQSSRYLVKRTGEKVFLECVQDMDHENMFWYRQDPGLGLRLIYFSYDVKMKEKGDIPEGYSVSREKKERFSLILESASTNQTSMYLCASCGAQPYEQYFGPGTRLTVT.

The rearrangement uses TRBV7-3 and TRBJ1-1, with 8 bases lining up with TRBD1. CDR3 length equals 15 residues. Per germline, CDR1 SGHTA and CDR2 FQGTGA. Trimming removed 0 bases from V and 6 bases from J; junction bases left unmatched: 6. CDR3 DNA sequence: TGTGCCAGCAGCTTAACGGCAGGGGGCGGTTCTGAAGCTTTCTTT. Amino acids: CASSLTAGGGSEAFF.